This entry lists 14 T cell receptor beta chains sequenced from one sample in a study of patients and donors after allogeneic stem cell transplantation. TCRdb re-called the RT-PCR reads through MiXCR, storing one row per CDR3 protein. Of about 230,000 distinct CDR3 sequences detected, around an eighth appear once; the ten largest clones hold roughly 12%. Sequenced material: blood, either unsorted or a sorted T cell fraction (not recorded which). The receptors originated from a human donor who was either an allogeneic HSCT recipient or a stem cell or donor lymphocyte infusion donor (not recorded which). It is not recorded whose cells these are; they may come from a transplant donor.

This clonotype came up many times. The CDR3 nucleotides read TGTGCCAGCAGCGGAGGGAAGCGGGGGGGCCTAGAGACCCAGTACTTC. Its translation: CASSGGKRGGLETQYF. The V and J genes are TRBV9 and TRBJ2-5; 10 bases map to TRBD2. Looked up from germline, CDR1 is SGDLS and CDR2 is YYNGEE. V lost 3 bases to trimming and J lost 4 bases; unmatched junction nucleotides: 9. The length of the CDR3 is 16 residues.

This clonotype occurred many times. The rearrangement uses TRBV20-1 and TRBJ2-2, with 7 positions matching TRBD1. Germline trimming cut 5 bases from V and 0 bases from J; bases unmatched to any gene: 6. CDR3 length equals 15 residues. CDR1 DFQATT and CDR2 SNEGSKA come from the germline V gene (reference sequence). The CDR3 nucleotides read TGCAGTGCTCGCCGGGACAGCGCGAACACCGGGGAGCTGTTTTTT. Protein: CSARRDSANTGELFF.

The CDR3 DNA reads as TGCAGTGCTCCAAAGGCAGGCGTGGAGACCCAGTACTTC. Translating gives CSAPKAGVETQYF. This chain joins TRBV20-1 and TRBJ2-5, with no clear D. V was pared by 5 bases and J by 5 bases, with 15 bases between. CDR1 and CDR2 (germline): DFQATT, SNEGSKA (reference sequence). This CDR3 contains 13 residues.

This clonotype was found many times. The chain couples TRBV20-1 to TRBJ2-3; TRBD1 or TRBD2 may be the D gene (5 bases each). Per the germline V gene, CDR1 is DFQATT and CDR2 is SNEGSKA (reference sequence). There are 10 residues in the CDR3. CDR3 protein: CRGDGGTQYF. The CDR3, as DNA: TGCAGGGGAGATGGGGGTACGCAGTATTTT.

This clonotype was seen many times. The CDR3 DNA is TGTGCCAGCAGCGTTAATACAGGGTACGGTAGCATTCAGTACTTC. Residues: CASSVNTGYGSIQYF. This sequence joins TRBV9 and TRBJ2-4; tentatively, D is TRBD1 (6 bases). This CDR3 has 15 residues. Germline V gene sequence: CDR1 SGDLS, CDR2 YYNGEE. Between the trimmed V and J ends, which lost 2 bases and 9 bases, there was a span of 18 bases.

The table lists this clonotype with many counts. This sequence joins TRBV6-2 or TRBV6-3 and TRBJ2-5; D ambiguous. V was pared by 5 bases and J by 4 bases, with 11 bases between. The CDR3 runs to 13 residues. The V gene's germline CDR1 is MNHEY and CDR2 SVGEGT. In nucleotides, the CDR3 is TGTGCCAGCAGTCGAGACGAGGTAGAGACCCAGTACTTC. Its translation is CASSRDEVETQYF.

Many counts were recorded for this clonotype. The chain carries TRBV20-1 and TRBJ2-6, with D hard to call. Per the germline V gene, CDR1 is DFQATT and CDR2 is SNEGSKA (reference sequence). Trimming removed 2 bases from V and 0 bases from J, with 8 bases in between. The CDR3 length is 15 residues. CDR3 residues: CSARRRRSGANVLTF. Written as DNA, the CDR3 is TGCAGTGCTAGAAGACGGCGCTCTGGGGCCAACGTCCTGACTTTC.

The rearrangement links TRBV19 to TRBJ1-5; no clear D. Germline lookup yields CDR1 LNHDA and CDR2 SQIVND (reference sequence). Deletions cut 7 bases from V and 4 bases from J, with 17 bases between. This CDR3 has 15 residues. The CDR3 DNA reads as TGTGCCAGTACAGAGCGAGGGCTTCCGAATCAGCCCCAGCATTTT. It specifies CASTERGLPNQPQHF.

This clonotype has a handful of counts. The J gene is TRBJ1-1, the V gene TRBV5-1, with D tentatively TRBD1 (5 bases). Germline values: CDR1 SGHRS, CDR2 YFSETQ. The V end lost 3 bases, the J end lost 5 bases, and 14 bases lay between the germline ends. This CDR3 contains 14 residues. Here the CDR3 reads CASSWGGWGTEAFF. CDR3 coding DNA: TGCGCCAGCAGCTGGGGGGGTTGGGGAACTGAAGCTTTCTTT. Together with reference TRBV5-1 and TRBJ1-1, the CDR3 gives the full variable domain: KAGVTQTPRYLIKTRGQQVTLSCSPISGHRSVSWYQQTPGQGLQFLFEYFSETQRNKGNFPGRFSGRQFSNSRSEMNVSTLELGDSALYLCASSWGGWGTEAFFGQGTRLTVV.

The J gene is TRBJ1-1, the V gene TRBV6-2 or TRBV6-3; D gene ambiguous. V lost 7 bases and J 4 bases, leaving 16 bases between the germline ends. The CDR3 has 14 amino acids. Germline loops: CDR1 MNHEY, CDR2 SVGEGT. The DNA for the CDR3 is TGTGCCAGCACCCAGAGTGGGGTCGGCACTGAAGCTTTCTTT. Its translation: CASTQSGVGTEAFF.

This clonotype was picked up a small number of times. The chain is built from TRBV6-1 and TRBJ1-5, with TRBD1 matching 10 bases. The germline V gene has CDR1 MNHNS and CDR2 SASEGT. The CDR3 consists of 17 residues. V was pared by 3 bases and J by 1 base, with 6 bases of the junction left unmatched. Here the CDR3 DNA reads TGTGCCAGCAGTGAGGGGGACAGGGGATGGAGCAATCAGCCCCAGCATTTT. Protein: CASSEGDRGWSNQPQHF.

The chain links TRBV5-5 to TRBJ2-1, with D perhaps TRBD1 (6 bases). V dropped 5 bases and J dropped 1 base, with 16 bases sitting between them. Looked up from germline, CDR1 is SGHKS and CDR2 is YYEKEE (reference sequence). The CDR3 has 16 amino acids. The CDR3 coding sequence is TGTGCCAGCAGACCCACAGGGACGGCATCCTACAATGAGCAGTTCTTC. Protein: CASRPTGTASYNEQFF.

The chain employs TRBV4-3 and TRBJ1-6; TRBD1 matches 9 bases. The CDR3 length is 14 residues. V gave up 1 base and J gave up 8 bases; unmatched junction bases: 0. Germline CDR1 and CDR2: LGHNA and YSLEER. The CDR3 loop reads CASSQGDRDSPLHF. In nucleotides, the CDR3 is TGCGCCAGCAGCCAAGGGGACAGGGATTCACCCCTCCACTTT.

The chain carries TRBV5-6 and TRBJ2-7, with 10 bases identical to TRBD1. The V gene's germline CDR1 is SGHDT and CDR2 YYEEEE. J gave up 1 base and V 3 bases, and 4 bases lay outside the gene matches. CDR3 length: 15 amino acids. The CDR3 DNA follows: TGTGCCAGCAGCTCGACGGGACAGGGGTCCTACGAGCAGTACTTC. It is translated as CASSSTGQGSYEQYF.